The TCR beta chain described here comes from a study of graft-versus-host responses after intestinal transplantation. On the study more broadly: Every recipient had anti-thymocyte globulin induction and two to four years of tacrolimus plus steroids. Whole-study findings and limits: GvH clones occurred in recipient marrow; some first appeared in ileum or blood.

Repertoires were generated with immunoSEQ multiplex PCR, while TCRdb's copy carries only in-frame clones and drops some. The table shows about 92,000 clones, with 83% occurring only once. On this clone: What it binds is not known.

The V gene's germline CDR1 is SEHNR and CDR2 FQNEAQ (reference sequence). The CDR3 contains 13 residues. Deletions cut 4 bases from V and 6 bases from J, with 13 bases between. The source of this sequence is a human donor who received an intestinal transplant. The chain recombines TRBV7-9 with TRBJ2-7, with D unclear. The specimen was unstimulated CD8+ T cells sorted from spleen or lymph node cells, collected before intestinal transplant. The CDR3 loop is CASSSPYYGEQYF. CDR3 DNA sequence: TGTGCCAGCAGCTCCCCCTATTATGGCGAGCAGTACTTC. Filled out from reference TRBV7-9 and TRBJ2-7, the complete variable domain reads DTGVSQNPRHKITKRGQNVTFRCDPISEHNRLYWYRQTLGQGPEFLTYFQNEAQLEKSRLLSDRFSAERPKGSFSTLEIQRTEQGDSAMYLCASSSPYYGEQYFGPGTRLTVT.